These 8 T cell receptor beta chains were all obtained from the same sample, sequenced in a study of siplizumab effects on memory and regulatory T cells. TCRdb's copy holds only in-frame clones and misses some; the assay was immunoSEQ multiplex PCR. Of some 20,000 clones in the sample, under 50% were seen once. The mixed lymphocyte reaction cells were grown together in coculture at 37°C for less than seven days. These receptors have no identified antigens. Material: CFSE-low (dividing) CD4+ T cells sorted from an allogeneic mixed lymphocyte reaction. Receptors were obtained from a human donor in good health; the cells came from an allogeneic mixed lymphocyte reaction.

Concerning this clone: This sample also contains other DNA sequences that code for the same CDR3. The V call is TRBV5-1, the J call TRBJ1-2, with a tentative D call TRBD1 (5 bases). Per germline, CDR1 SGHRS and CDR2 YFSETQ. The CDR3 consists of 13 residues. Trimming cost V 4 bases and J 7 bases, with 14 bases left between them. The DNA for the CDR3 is TGCGCCAGCAGCCCCGGTCAGGGTATTGGCTACACCTTC. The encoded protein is CASSPGQGIGYTF.

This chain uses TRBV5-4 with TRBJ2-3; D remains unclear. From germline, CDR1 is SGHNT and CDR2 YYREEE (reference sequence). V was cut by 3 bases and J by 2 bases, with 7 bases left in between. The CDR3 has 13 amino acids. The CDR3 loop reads CASSSDPTDTQYF. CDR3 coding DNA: TGTGCCAGCAGCTCGGACCCCACAGATACGCAGTATTTT.

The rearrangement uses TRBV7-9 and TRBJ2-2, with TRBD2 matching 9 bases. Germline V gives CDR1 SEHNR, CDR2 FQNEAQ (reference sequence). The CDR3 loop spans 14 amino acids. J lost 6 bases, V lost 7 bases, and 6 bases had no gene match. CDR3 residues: CASTISGGPGELFF. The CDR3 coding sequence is TGTGCCAGCACCATAAGCGGGGGGCCCGGGGAGCTGTTTTTT.

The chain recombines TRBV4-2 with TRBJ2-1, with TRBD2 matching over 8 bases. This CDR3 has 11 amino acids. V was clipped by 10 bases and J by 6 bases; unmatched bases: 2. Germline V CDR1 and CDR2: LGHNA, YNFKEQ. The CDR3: CATGLANEQFF. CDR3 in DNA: TGTGCCACTGGACTAGCCAATGAGCAGTTCTTC.

The DNA for the CDR3 is TGTGCCAGCAGCTACGGGGGGGGAGAATACAATGAGCAGTTCTTC. It is translated as CASSYGGGEYNEQFF. The chain couples TRBV7-2 to TRBJ2-1; TRBD2 aligns across 8 bases. This CDR3 contains 15 residues. The germline CDR1 and CDR2 sequences are SGHTA and FQGNSA. After removal of 4 bases from V and 4 bases from J, the junction contained 6 bases not matched to a gene. Full variable domain (outside the CDR3, taken from reference TRBV7-2 and TRBJ2-1): GAGVSQSPSNKVTEKGKDVELRCDPISGHTALYWYRQSLGQGLEFLIYFQGNSAPDKSGLPSDRFSAERTGGSVSTLTIQRTQQEDSAVYLCASSYGGGEYNEQFFGPGTRLTVL.

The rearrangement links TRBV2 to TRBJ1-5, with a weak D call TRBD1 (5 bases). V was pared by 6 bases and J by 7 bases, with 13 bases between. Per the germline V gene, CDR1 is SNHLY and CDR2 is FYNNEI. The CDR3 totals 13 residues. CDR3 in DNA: TGTGCCAGCAGCCCAGAAGGGGTCCAGCCCCAGCATTTT. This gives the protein CASSPEGVQPQHF.

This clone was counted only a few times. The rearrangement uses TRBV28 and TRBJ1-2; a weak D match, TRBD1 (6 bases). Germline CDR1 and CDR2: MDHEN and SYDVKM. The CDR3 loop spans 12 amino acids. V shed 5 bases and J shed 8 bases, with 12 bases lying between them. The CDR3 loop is CASSVQGGGYTF. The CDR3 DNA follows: TGTGCCAGCAGTGTACAGGGAGGAGGCTACACCTTC.

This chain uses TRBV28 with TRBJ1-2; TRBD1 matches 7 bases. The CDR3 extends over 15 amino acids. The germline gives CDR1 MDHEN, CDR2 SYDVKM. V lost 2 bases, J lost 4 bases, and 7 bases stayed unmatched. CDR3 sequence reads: CASSLMAGTAYGYTF. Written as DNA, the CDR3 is TGTGCCAGCAGTTTAATGGCAGGGACAGCCTATGGCTACACCTTC.